The T cell receptor beta chain described here comes from a study of blood T cell repertoires in COVID-19. On the study more broadly: The cDNA or gDNA used as material had been derived from T cells, B-cell-depleted T cells, or PBMCs.

How the authors handled the data: Amplifying reference gene primers gave estimates of nucleated cell counts. Assay used: immunoSEQ multiplex PCR; TCRdb lists only in-frame clones, some missing. V and J calls and clone size are given by that table; D and trimming were obtained from the DNA. The top ten clones hold 3% to 4.5% of a sample with about 220,000 clones, roughly 85% of them seen once. The TCR was taken from a woman aged 80 or over with acute or convalescent COVID-19. The specimen sequenced was peripheral blood.

Here the CDR3 reads CASSFDRVGGYTF. CDR3 nucleotides: TGTGCCAGCAGTTTTGACAGGGTTGGTGGCTACACCTTC. The chain recombines TRBV2 with TRBJ1-2; 7 bases are shared with TRBD1. The CDR3 totals 13 residues. Germline CDR1 SNHLY, CDR2 FYNNEI. Germline trimming cut 5 bases from V and 7 bases from J; bases unmatched to any gene: 7.